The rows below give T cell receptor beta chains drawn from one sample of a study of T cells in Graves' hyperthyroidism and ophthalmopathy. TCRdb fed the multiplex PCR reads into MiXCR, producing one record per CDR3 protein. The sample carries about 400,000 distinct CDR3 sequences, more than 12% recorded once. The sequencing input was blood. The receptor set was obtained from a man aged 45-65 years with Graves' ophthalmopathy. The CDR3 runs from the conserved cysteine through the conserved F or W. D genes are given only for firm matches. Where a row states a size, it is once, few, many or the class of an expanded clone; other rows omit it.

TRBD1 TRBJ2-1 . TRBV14 TGTGCCAGCAGCCAAGATCCCCGGACAGGGGGCTTCAGGTACAATGAGCAGTTCTTC CASSQDPRTGGFRYNEQFF
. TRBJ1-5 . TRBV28 TGTGCCAGCAGTTTACCCATCAGCCCCCAGCATTTT CASSLPISPQHF
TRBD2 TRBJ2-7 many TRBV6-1 TGTGCCAGCAGTCCCTTGGTGGCTAGCGGGAGGGCCCCCGTGGACGAGCAGTACTTC CASSPLVASGRAPVDEQYF
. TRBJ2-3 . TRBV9 TGTGCCAGCAGCGTAACTACTGATACGCAGTATTTT CASSVTTDTQYF
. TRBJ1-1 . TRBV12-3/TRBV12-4 TGTGCCAGCAGTACCATGGACAGGAACACTGAAGCTTTCTTT CASSTMDRNTEAFF
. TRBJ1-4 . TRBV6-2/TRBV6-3 TGTGCCAGCAGTCAAGGGTACAAAACTAATGAAAAACTGTTTTTT CASSQGYKTNEKLFF
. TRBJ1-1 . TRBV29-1 TGCAGCGTGGGGGGCGTCATGAACACTGAAGCTTTCTTT CSVGGVMNTEAFF
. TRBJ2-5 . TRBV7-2 TGTGCCAGCAGCTCCAACGGTATAGGTGGCGAGACCCAGTACTTC CASSSNGIGGETQYF
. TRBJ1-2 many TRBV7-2 TGTGCCAGCAGCCCGGTTAGCAGGAGCTACACCTTC CASSPVSRSYTF
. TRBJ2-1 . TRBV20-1 TGCAGTGCTAGCGCGGCCTACAATGAGCAGTTCTTC CSASAAYNEQFF
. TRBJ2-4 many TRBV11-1 TGTGCCAGCAGCCAGTCCCACGTGGGGGGACTAGCCAAAAACATTCAGTACTTC CASSQSHVGGLAKNIQYF
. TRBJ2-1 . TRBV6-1 TGTGCCAGCAGTGAACTGCTAGCGATGGGGTCGCAGTTCTTC CASSELLAMGSQFF
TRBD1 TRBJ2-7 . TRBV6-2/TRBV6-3 TGTGCCAGCAGCCTAGGACAGGGGAGAGGCTACGAGCAGTACTTC CASSLGQGRGYEQYF
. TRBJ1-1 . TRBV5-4 TGTGCCAGCAGCTTGGGCTTGGACAGCCATAACACTGAAGCTTTCTTT CASSLGLDSHNTEAFF
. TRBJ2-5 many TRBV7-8 TGTGCCAGCCCTGGGGGCGGTTTGACTAGAAAACTAGGAGAGACCCAGTACTTC CASPGGGLTRKLGETQYF
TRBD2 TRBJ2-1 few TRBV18 TGTGCCAGCTCACCCGGACTAGCGGGGATTAACAATGAGCAGTTCTTC CASSPGLAGINNEQFF
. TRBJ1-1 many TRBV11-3 TGTGCCAGCAGCTTAAGGACTGCTGAAGCTTTCTTT CASSLRTAEAFF